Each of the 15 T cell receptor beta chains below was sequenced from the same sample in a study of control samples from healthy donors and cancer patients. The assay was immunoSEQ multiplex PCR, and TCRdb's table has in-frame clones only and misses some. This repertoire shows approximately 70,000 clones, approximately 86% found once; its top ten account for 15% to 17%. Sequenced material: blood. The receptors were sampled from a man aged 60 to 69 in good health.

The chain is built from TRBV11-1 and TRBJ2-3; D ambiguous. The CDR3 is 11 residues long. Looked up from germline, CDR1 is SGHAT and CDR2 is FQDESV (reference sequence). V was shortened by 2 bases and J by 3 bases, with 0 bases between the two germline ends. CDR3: CASSLTDTQYF. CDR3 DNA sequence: TGTGCCAGCAGCTTAACAGATACGCAGTATTTT.

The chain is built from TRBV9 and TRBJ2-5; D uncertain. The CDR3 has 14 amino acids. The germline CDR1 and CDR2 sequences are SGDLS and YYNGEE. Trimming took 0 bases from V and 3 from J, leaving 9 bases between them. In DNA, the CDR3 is TGTGCCAGCAGCGTAGGGGGTACTAAAGAGACCCAGTACTTC. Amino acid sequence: CASSVGGTKETQYF.

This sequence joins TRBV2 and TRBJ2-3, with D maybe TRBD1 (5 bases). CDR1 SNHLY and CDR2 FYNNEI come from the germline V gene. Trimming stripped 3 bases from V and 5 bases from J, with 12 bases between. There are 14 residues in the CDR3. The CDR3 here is CASSETHTGDTQYF. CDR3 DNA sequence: TGTGCCAGCAGTGAGACGCACACAGGAGATACGCAGTATTTT.

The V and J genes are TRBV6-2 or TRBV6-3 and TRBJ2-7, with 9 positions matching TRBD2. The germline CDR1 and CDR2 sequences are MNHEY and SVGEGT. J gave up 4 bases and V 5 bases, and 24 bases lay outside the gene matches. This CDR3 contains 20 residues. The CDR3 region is CASSPPAGVRGGRARYEQYF. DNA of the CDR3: TGTGCCAGCAGTCCCCCCGCCGGGGTACGTGGCGGGAGGGCCAGGTACGAGCAGTACTTC.

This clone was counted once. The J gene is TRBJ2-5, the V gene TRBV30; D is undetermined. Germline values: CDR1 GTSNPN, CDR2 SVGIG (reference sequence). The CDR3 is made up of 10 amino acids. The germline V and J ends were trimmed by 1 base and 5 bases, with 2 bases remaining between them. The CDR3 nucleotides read TGTGCCTGGAGTGCGGAGACCCAGTACTTC. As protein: CAWSAETQYF. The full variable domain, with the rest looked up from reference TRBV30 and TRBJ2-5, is SQTIHQWPATLVQPVGSPLSLECTVEGTSNPNLYWYRQAAGRGLQLLFYSVGIGQISSEVPQNLSASRPQDRQFILSSKKLLLSDSGFYLCAWSAETQYFGPGTRLLVL.

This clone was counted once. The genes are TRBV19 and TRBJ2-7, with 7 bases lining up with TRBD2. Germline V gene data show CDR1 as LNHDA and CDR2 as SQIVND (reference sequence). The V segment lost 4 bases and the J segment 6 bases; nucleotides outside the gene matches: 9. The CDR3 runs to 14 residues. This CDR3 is CASSNSGKIAEQYF. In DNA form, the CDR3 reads TGTGCCAGTAGTAACAGCGGGAAGATCGCCGAGCAGTACTTC.

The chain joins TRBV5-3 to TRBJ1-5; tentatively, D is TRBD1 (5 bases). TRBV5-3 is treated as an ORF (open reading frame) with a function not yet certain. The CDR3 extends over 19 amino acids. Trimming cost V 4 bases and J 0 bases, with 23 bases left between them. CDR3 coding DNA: TGTGCCAGAAGCCTGGGGCGAAGATGGGGGGACTATAGCAATCAGCCCCAGCATTTT. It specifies CARSLGRRWGDYSNQPQHF.

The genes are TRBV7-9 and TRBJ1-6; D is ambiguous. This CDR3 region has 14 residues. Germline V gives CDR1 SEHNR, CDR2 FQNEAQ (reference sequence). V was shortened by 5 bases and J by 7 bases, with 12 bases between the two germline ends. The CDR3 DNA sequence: TGTGCCAGCAGCGCAGTTGGTGGCAATTCACCCCTCCACTTT. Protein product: CASSAVGGNSPLHF.

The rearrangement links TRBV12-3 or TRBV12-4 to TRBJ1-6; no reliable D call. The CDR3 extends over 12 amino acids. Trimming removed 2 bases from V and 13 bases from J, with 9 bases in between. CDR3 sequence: CASSLRTQPLHF. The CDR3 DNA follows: TGTGCCAGCAGTTTACGGACCCAGCCCCTCCACTTT.

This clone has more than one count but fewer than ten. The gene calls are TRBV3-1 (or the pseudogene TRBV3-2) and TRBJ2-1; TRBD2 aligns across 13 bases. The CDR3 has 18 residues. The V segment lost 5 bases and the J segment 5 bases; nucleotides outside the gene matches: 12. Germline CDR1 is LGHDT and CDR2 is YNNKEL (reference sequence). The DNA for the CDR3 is TGTGCCAGCAGCTATCCAATACTAGCGGGGGGGGCCAACAATGAGCAGTTCTTC. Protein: CASSYPILAGGANNEQFF.

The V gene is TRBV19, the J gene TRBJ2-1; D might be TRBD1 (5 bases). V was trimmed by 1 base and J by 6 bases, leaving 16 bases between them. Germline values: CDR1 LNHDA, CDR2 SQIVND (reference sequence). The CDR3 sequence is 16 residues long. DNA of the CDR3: TGTGCCAGTAGTATAGGTGACTCCCTAGGGGTCAATGAGCAGTTCTTC. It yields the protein CASSIGDSLGVNEQFF.

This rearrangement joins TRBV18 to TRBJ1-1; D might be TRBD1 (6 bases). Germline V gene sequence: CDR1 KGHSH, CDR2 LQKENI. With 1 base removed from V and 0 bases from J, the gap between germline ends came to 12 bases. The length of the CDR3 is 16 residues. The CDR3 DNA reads TGTGCCAGCTCACCACGGGGGGCGGCAATGAACACTGAAGCTTTCTTT. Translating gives CASSPRGAAMNTEAFF.

In DNA form, the CDR3 reads TGTGCCAGCGGGAGTTCCTACGAGCAGTACTTC. Translated, it gives CASGSSYEQYF. The chain carries TRBV7-9 and TRBJ2-7; possibly TRBD2 for D (5 bases). The V and J ends lost 8 bases and 1 base respectively, with 6 bases between them. The CDR3 is made up of 11 amino acids. Germline CDR1 reads SEHNR; CDR2 reads FQNEAQ (reference sequence).

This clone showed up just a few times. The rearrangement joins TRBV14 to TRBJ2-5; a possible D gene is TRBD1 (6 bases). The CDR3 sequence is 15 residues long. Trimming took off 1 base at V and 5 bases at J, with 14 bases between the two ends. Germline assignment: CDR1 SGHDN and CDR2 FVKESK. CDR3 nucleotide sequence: TGTGCCAGCAGCCAAGCCAGGGGAGTTTGGGAGACCCAGTACTTC. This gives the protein CASSQARGVWETQYF.

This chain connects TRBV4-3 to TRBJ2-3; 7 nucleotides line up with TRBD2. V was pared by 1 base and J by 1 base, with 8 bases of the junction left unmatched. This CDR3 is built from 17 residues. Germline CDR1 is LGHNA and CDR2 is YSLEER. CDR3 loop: CASSQAPGGSRTDTQYF. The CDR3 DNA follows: TGCGCCAGCAGCCAAGCCCCTGGCGGGAGTCGCACAGATACGCAGTATTTT.